This T cell receptor (beta chain) was profiled in a study of blood T cell repertoires in COVID-19. Study overall: COVID-19 samples, acute and convalescent, were from the United States, Italy and Spain. T cells, B-cell-depleted T cells, or PBMCs provided the cDNA or gDNA that served as material.

Authors' processing steps: Estimation of nucleated cell counts was performed using reference gene primer amplification. The repertoire was sequenced with immunoSEQ multiplex PCR; TCRdb's copy has only in-frame clones and lacks some. The V and J calls and clone size were taken over from that table, and D and trimming were inferred from the DNA. The sample includes about 120,000 clones, around 86% of them seen just once. CDR3 size: 17 residues. Germline V lookup: CDR1 SNHLY, CDR2 FYNNEI. J lost 1 base, V lost 8 bases, and 13 bases had no gene match. Those enrolled in Seattle joined during active infection and were followed longitudinally afterward.

The chain has TRBV2 and TRBJ2-3; 9 bases agree with TRBD2. The sequenced material came from peripheral blood. This TCR was sampled from a woman in her seventies with COVID-19, enrolled during active disease. The CDR3 region has the DNA TGTGCCAGCTGGCCGTTAGCGGGGGAAATGGGCACAGATACGCAGTATTTT. Amino acid sequence: CASWPLAGEMGTDTQYF.